This T cell receptor beta chain was observed in a study of T cell repertoires in ileal Crohn's disease. For the study at large: Patients had a median 7.9-year disease duration, and roughly 32% were active smokers. About half received postoperative treatment, about a dozen with thiopurines and about 20 anti-TNF. General study points: Clonal expansions were more frequent in active smokers than non-smokers at surgery.

Germline CDR1 and CDR2: LNHDA and SQIVND (reference sequence). Trimming shortened V by 4 bases and J by 5 bases, and 14 bases separated the two germline ends. CDR3 length: 14 residues. This clone has only a few counts. What it binds is not known. Here immunoSEQ multiplex PCR was the method, and the copy in TCRdb shows in-frame clones only, minus some. The table records around 4,200 clones, about 80% of them present only once. The origin of this receptor is an adult with Crohn's disease. Specimen: ileal tissue. The gene calls are TRBV19 and TRBJ2-5; D is undetermined. The CDR3, as DNA: TGTGCCAGTAGTACGAGGCCTCATGGGGAGACCCAGTACTTC. It translates to CASSTRPHGETQYF.